This T cell receptor beta chain was recovered during a study of T cell changes during pregnancy in multiple sclerosis. This clone was seen only once. Generated by immunoSEQ multiplex PCR, the TCRdb table keeps only in-frame clones and is missing some. The table lists roughly 43,000 clones, about 88% of them singletons. The CDR3 loop spans 16 amino acids. After removal of 0 bases from V and 5 bases from J, the junction contained 5 bases not matched to a gene. Germline V gives CDR1 SGDLS, CDR2 YYNGEE. This specimen consisted of CD4+ T cells from peripheral blood mononuclear cells, obtained after pregnancy. This TCR was sampled from a female donor with multiple sclerosis, enrolled in a pregnancy study. The chain employs TRBV9 and TRBJ2-2, with TRBD1 matching 9 bases. The CDR3, as DNA: TGTGCCAGCAGCGTAGGGACAGGGGAAGTGACCGGGGAGCTGTTTTTT. Its protein is CASSVGTGEVTGELFF.